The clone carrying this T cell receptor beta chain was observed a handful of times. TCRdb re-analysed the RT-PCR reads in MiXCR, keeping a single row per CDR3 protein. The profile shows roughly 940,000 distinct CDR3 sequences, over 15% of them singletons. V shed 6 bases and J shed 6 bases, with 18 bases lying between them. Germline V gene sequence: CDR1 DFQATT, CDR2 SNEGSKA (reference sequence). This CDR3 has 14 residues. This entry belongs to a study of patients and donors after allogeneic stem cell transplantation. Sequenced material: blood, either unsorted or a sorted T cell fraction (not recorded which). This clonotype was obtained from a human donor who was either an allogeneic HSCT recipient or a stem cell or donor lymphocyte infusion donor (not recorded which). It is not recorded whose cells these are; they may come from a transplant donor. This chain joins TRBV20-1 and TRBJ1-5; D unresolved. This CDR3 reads CSAENRREAQPQHF. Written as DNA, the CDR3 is TGCAGTGCCGAAAACCGGAGAGAGGCTCAGCCCCAGCATTTT.